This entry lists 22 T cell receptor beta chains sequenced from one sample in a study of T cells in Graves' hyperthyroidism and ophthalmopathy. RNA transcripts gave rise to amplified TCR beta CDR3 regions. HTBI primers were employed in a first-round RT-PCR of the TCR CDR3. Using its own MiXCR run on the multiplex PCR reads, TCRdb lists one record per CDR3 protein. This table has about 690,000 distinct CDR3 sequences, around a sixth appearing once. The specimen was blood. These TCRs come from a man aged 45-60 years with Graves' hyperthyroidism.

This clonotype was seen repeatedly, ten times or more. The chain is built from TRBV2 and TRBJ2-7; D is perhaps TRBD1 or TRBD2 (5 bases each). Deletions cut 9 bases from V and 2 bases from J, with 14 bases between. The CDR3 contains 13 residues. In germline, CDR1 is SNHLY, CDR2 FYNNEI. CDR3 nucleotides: TGTGCCAGTTGGGACGGAATAACCTACGAGCAGTACTTC. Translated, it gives CASWDGITYEQYF.

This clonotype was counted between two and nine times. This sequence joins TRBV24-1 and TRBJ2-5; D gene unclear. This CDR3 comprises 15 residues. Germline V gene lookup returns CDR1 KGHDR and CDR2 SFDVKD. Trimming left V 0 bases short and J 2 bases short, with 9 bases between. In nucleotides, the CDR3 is TGTGCCACCAGTGATTTGCTGGGCGGACAAGAGACCCAGTACTTC. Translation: CATSDLLGGQETQYF.

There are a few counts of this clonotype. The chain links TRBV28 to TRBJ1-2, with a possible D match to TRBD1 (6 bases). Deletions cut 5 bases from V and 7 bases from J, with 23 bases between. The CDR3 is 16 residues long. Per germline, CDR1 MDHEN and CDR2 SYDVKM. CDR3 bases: TGTGCCAGCAGTCTACAATATACAGGGACGCTGGGTGGCTACACCTTC. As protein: CASSLQYTGTLGGYTF.

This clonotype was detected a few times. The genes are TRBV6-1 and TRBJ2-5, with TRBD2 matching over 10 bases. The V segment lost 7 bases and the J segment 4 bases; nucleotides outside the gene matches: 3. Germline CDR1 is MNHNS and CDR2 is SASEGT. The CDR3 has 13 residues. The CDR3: CASTRTSGETQYF. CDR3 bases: TGTGCCAGCACTAGGACTAGCGGAGAGACCCAGTACTTC.

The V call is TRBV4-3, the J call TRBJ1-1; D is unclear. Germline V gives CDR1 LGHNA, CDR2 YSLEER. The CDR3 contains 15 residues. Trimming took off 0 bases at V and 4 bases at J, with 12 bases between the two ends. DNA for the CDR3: TGCGCCAGCAGCCAAGATAGACCGGGTGGCACTGAAGCTTTCTTT. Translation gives CASSQDRPGGTEAFF.

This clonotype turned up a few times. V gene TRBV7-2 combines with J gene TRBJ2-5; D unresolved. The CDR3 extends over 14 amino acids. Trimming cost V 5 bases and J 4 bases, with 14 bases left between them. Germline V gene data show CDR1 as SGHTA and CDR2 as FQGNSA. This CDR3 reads CASSRGLVRETQYF. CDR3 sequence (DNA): TGTGCCAGCAGCCGTGGGCTAGTCAGAGAGACCCAGTACTTC.

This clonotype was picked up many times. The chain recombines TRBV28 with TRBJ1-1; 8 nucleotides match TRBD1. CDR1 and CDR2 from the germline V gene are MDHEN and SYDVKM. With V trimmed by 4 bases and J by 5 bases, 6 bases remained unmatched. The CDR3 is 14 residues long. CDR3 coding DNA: TGTGCCAGCAGTTCGCCGACAGGGGTAACTGAAGCTTTCTTT. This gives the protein CASSSPTGVTEAFF.

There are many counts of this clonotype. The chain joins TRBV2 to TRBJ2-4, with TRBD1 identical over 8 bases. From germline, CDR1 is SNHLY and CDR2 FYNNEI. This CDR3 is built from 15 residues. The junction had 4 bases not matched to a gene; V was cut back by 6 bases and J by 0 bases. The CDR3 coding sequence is TGTGCCAGCAGGGCTGACAGGGGAGCCAAAAACATTCAGTACTTC. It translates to CASRADRGAKNIQYF.

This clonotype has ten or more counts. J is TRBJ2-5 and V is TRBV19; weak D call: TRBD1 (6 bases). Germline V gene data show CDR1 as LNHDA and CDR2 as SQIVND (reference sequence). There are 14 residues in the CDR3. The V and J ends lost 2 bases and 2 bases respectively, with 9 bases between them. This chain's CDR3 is CASSIRGFQETQYF. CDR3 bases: TGTGCCAGTAGTATAAGGGGGTTTCAAGAGACCCAGTACTTC.

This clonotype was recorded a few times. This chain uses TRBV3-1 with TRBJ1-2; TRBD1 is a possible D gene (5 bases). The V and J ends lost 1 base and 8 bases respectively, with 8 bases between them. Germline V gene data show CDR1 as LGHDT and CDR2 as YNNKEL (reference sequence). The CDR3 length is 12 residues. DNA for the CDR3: TGTGCCAGCAGCCAAGGACAGAGGGGCTACACCTTC. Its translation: CASSQGQRGYTF.

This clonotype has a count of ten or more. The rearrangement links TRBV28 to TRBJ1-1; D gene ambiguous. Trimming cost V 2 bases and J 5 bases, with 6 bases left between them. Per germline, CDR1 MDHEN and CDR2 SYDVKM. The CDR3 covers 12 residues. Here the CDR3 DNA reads TGTGCCAGCAGTTTAGTGGAAACTGAAGCTTTCTTT. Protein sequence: CASSLVETEAFF.

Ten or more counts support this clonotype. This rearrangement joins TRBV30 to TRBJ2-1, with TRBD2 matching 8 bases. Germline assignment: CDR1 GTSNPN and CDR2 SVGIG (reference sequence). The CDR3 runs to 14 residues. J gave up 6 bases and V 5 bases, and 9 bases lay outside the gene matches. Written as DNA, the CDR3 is TGTGCCTGGTCTGCGGGACTAGGCGGCAATGAGCAGTTCTTC. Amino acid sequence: CAWSAGLGGNEQFF.

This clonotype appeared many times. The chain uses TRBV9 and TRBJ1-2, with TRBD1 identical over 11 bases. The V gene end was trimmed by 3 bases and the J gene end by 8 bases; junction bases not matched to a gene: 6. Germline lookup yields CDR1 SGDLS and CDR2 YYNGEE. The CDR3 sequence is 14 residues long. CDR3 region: CASSGPWTGGGYTF. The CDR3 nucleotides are TGTGCCAGCAGCGGCCCCTGGACAGGGGGCGGCTACACCTTC.

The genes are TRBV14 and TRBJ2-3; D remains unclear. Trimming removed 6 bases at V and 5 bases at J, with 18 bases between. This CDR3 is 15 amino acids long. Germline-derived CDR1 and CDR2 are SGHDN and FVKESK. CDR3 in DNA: TGTGCCAGCAGTCCCTGGCGTACGACGGGAGATACGCAGTATTTT. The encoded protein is CASSPWRTTGDTQYF.

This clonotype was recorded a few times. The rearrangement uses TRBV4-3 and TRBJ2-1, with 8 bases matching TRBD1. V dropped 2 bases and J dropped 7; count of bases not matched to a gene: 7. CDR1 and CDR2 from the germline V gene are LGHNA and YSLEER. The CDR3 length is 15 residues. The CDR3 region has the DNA TGCGCCAGCAGCCAATGGGAGACAGGGGAGAATGAGCAGTTCTTC. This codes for CASSQWETGENEQFF.

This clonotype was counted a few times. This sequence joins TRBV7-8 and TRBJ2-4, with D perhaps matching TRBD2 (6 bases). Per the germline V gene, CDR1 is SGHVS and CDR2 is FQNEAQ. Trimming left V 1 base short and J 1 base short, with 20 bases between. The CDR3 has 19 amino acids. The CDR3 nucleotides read TGTGCCAGCAGCTTAGAGTGGGGGGAGTTAACGATGGCCAAAAACATTCAGTACTTC. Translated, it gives CASSLEWGELTMAKNIQYF.

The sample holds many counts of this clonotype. This CDR3 reads CASSIDRGRDTEAFF. The CDR3 DNA follows: TGTGCCAGTAGTATAGACCGGGGACGGGACACTGAAGCTTTCTTT. The V gene is TRBV19, the J gene TRBJ1-1; TRBD1 is a possible D gene (5 bases). Germline loops: CDR1 LNHDA, CDR2 SQIVND (reference sequence). Trimming shortened V by 0 bases and J by 3 bases, and 11 bases separated the two germline ends. CDR3 length: 15 amino acids.

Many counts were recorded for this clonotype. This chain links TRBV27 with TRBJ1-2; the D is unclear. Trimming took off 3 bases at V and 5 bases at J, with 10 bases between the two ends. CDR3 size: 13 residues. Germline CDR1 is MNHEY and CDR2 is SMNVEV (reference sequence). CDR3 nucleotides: TGTGCCAGCAGTTTTCCCGGCGGGTATGGCTACACCTTC. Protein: CASSFPGGYGYTF.

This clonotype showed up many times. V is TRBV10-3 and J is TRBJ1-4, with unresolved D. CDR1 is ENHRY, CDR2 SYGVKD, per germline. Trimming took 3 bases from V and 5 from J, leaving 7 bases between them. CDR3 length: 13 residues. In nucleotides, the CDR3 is TGTGCCATCAGTGACAGACCGAATGAAAAACTGTTTTTT. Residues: CAISDRPNEKLFF.

DNA of the CDR3: TGTGCCAGCAGTCCCGGGACGGACCATATTTACAATGAGCAGTTCTTC. The encoded protein is CASSPGTDHIYNEQFF. V gene TRBV6-2 or TRBV6-3 combines with J gene TRBJ2-1; possibly TRBD1 or TRBD2 for D (5 bases each). The CDR3 sequence is 16 residues long. The germline V gene has CDR1 MNHEY and CDR2 SVGEGT. V lost 5 bases to trimming and J lost 4 bases, with 18 bases between them.

The chain's CDR3 is CASSLTFAGTGVLTEAFF. The CDR3 DNA reads as TGCGCCAGCAGCTTGACCTTTGCCGGGACAGGGGTGCTAACTGAAGCTTTCTTT. The chain recombines TRBV5-1 with TRBJ1-1, with TRBD1 matching over 10 bases. CDR1 is SGHRS, CDR2 YFSETQ, per germline. This CDR3 has 18 amino acids. Trimming at V came to 1 base and at J to 5 bases, leaving 14 bases not matched to a gene.

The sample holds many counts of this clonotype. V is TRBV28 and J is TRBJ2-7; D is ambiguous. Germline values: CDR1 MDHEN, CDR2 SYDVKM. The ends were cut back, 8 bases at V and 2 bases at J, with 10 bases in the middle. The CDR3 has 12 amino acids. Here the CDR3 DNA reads TGTGCCAGCCAACGTCCTACCTACGAGCAGTACTTC. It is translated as CASQRPTYEQYF. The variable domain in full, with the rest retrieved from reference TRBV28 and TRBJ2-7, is DVKVTQSSRYLVKRTGEKVFLECVQDMDHENMFWYRQDPGLGLRLIYFSYDVKMKEKGDIPEGYSVSREKKERFSLILESASTNQTSMYLCASQRPTYEQYFGPGTRLTVT.